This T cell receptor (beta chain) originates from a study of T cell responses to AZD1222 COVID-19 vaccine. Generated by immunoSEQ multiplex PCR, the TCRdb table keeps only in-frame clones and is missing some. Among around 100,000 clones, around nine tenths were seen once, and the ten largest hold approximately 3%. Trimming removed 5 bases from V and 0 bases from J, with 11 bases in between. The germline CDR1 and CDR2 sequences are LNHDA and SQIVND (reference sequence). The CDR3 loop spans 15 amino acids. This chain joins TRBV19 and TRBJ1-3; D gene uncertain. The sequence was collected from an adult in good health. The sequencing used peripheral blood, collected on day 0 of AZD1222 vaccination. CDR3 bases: TGTGCCAGTAGTGAAATAATCGGCTCTGGAAACACCATATATTTT. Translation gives CASSEIIGSGNTIYF.